This TCR beta chain was observed in a study of blood T cell repertoires in COVID-19. Overall study context: COVID-19 samples, acute and convalescent, were from the United States, Italy and Spain.

Repertoires were generated with immunoSEQ multiplex PCR, while TCRdb's copy carries only in-frame clones and drops some. The sample shows tens of thousands of clones, 75% to 80% of them seen only once. Germline-derived CDR1 and CDR2 are MNHEY and SMNVEV (reference sequence). The CDR3 loop spans 14 amino acids. With 5 bases removed from V and 3 bases from J, the gap between germline ends came to 11 bases. Material for sequencing was peripheral blood. The chain is built from TRBV27 and TRBJ1-5; no clear D. This clonotype was obtained from a man between 65 and 80 years old with COVID-19, enrolled during active disease. The CDR3 DNA reads TGTGCCAGCAGTCCTATCCGGTACAATCAGCCCCAGCATTTT. Translating gives CASSPIRYNQPQHF.